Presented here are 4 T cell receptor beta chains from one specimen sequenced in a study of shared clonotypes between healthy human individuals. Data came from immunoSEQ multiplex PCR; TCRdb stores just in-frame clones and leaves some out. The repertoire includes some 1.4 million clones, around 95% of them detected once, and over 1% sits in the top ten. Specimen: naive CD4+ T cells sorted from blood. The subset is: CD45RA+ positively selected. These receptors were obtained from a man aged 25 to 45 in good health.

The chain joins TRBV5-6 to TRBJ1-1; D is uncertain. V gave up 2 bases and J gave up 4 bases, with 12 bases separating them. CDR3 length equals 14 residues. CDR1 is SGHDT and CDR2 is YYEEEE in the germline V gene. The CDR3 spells CASSFRPRSTEAFF. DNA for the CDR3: TGTGCCAGCAGCTTCCGGCCCCGGAGCACTGAAGCTTTCTTT.

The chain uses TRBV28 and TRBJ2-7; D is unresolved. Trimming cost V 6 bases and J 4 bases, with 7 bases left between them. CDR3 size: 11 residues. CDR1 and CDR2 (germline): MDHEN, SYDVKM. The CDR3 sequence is CASRSIYEQYF. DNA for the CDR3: TGTGCCAGCAGGTCGATTTACGAGCAGTACTTC.

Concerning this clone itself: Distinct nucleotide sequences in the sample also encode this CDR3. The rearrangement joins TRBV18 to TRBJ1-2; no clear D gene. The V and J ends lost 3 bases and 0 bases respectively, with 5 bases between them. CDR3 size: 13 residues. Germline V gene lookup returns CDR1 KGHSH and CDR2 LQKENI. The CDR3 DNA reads TGTGCCAGCTCACCTGGGTCTAACTATGGCTACACCTTC. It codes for CASSPGSNYGYTF.

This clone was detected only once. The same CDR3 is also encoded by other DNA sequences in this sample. CDR3 nucleotide sequence: TGCGCCAGCTCCCTGGGGGGGGATCAGCCCCAGCATTTT. Residues: CASSLGGDQPQHF. This chain connects TRBV5-1 to TRBJ1-5, with D possibly being TRBD1 (5 bases). Trimming removed 7 bases from V and 5 bases from J, with 13 bases in between. Germline V gives CDR1 SGHRS, CDR2 YFSETQ. CDR3 length equals 13 residues.